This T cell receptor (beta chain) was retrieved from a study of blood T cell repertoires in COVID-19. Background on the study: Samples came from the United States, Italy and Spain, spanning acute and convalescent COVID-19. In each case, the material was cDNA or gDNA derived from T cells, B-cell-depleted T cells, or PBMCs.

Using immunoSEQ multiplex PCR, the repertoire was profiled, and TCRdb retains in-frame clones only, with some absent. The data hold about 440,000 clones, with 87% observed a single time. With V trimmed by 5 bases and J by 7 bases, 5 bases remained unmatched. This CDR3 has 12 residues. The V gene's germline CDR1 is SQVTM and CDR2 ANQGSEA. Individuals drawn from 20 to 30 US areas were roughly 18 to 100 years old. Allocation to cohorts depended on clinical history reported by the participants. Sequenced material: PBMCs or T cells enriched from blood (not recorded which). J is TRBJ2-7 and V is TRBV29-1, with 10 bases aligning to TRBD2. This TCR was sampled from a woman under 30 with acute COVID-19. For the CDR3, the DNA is TGCAGCGTTACTAGCGGGATGGGTGAGCAGTACTTC. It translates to CSVTSGMGEQYF.